This TCR beta chain was found in a study of identifying expanded T cells in peripheral blood. Overall study results and limits: Variance in clone template counts between roughly two-week samples significantly increased with total template count across all healthy donors.

Looked up from germline, CDR1 is MNHEY and CDR2 is SVGAGI. Germline trimming cut 4 bases from V and 5 bases from J; bases unmatched to any gene: 8. The CDR3 is 16 residues long. Notes on this clone: As yet, its antigen is unknown.

Repertoires were generated with immunoSEQ multiplex PCR, while TCRdb's copy carries only in-frame clones and drops some. The sample has 85,000 to 100,000 clones; 70% to 90% are singletons. Sequencing was performed on blood. The TCR originated in a person aged 18 to 75 in good health. The gene calls are TRBV6-5 and TRBJ1-6, with 7 bases identical to TRBD1. In DNA, the CDR3 is TGTGCCAGCAGTTCTACAGGGGTTAGGGATAATTCACCCCTCCACTTT. This gives the protein CASSSTGVRDNSPLHF.